This T cell receptor beta chain was sequenced during a study of cytomegalovirus exposure and HLA in healthy donors. V lost 1 base to trimming and J lost 7 bases, with 14 bases between them. This CDR3 has 14 residues. Germline loops: CDR1 MGHRA, CDR2 YSYEKL. Vbeta (60) and Jbeta (13) primers were used in the PCR. Clones were sequenced by immunoSEQ multiplex PCR, and TCRdb holds only the in-frame ones, with some missing. The data contain roughly 200,000 clones, around 89% of them singletons. This TCR was sampled from a woman aged 18-29 years in good health and CMV-seronegative. The material sequenced was PBMCs. The V gene is TRBV4-1, the J gene TRBJ2-7; maybe TRBD1 (6 bases). CDR3 sequence: CASSQGPGVWEQYF. CDR3 bases: TGCGCCAGCAGCCAAGGGCCAGGGGTTTGGGAGCAGTACTTC.